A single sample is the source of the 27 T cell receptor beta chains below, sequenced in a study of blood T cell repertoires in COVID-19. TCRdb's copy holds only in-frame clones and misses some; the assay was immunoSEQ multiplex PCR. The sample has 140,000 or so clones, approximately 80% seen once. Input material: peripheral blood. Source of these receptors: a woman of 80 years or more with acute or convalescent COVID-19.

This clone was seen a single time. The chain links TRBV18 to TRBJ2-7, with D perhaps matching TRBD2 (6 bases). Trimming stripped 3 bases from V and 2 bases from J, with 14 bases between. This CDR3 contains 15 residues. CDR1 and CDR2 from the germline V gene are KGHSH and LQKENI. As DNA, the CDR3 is TGTGCCAGCTCACCCCGCGGGACGGCGGCCTACGAGCAGTACTTC. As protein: CASSPRGTAAYEQYF. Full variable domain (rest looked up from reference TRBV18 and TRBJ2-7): NAGVMQNPRHLVRRRGQEARLRCSPMKGHSHVYWYRQLPEEGLKFMVYLQKENIIDESGMPKERFSAEFPKEGPSILRIQQVVRGDSAAYFCASSPRGTAAYEQYFGPGTRLTVT.

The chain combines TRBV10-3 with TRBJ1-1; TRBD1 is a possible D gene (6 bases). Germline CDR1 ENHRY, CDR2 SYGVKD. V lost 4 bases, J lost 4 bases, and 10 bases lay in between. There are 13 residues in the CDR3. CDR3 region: CAISANRATEAFF. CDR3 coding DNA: TGTGCCATCAGTGCGAACAGGGCCACTGAAGCTTTCTTT.

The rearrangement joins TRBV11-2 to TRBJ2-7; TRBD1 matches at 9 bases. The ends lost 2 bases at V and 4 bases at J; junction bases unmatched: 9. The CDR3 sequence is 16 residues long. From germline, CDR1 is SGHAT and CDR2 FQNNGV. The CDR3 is CASSLQGTGPFYEQYF. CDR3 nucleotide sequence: TGTGCCAGCAGCTTACAGGGGACAGGGCCGTTTTACGAGCAGTACTTC.

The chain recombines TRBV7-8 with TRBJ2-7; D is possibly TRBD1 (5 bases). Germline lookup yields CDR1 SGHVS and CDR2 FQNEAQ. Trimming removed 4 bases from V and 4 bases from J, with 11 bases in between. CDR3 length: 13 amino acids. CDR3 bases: TGTGCCAGCAGCTCTGCCCAGGGTTACGAGCAGTACTTC. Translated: CASSSAQGYEQYF. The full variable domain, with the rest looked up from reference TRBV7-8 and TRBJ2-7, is GAGVSQSPRYKVAKRGQDVALRCDPISGHVSLFWYQQALGQGPEFLTYFQNEAQLDKSGLPSDRFFAERPEGSVSTLKIQRTQQEDSAVYLCASSSAQGYEQYFGPGTRLTVT.

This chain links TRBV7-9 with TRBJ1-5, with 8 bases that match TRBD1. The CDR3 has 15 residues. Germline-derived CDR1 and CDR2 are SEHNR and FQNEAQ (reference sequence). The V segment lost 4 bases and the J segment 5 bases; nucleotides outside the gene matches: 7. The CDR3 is CASSSLDRGHQPQHF. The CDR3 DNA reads TGTGCCAGCAGCTCGTTAGACAGGGGACATCAGCCCCAGCATTTT. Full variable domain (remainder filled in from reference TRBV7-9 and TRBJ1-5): DTGVSQNPRHKITKRGQNVTFRCDPISEHNRLYWYRQTLGQGPEFLTYFQNEAQLEKSRLLSDRFSAERPKGSFSTLEIQRTEQGDSAMYLCASSSLDRGHQPQHFGDGTRLSIL.

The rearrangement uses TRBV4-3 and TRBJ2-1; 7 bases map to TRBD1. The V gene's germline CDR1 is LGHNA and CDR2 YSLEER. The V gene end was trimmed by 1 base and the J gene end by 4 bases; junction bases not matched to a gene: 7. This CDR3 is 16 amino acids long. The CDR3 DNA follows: TGCGCCAGCAGCCAAGGGGGGACAGTCCTATACAATGAGCAGTTCTTC. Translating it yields CASSQGGTVLYNEQFF.

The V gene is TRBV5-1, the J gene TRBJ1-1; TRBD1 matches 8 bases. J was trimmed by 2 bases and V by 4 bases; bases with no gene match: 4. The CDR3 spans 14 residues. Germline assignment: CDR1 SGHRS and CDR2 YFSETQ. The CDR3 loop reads CASSVQGENTEAFF. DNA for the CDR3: TGCGCCAGCAGCGTACAGGGGGAAAACACTGAAGCTTTCTTT.

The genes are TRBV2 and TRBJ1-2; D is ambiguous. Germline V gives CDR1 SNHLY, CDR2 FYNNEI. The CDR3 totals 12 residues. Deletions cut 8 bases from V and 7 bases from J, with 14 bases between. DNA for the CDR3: TGTGCCAGCGAGCGTTTACGACCTGGCTACACCTTC. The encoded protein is CASERLRPGYTF. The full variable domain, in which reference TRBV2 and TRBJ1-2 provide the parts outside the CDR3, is EPEVTQTPSHQVTQMGQEVILRCVPISNHLYFYWYRQILGQKVEFLVSFYNNEISEKSEIFDDQFSVERPDGSNFTLKIRSTKLEDSAMYFCASERLRPGYTFGSGTRLTVV.

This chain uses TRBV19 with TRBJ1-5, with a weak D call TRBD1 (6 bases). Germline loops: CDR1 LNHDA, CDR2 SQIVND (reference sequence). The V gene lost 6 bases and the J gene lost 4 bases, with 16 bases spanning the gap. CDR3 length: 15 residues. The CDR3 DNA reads TGTGCCAGTAGCCACCTTAGAGGGGGTAATCAGCCCCAGCATTTT. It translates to CASSHLRGGNQPQHF.

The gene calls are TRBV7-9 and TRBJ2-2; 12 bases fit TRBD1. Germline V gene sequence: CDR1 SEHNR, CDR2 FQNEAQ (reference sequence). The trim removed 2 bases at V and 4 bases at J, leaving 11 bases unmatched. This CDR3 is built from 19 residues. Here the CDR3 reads CASSLSRDRGRTGTGELFF. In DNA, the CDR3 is TGTGCCAGCAGCTTATCCCGGGACAGGGGGCGGACGGGCACCGGGGAGCTGTTTTTT. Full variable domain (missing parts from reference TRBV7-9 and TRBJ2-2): DTGVSQNPRHKITKRGQNVTFRCDPISEHNRLYWYRQTLGQGPEFLTYFQNEAQLEKSRLLSDRFSAERPKGSFSTLEIQRTEQGDSAMYLCASSLSRDRGRTGTGELFFGEGSRLTVL.

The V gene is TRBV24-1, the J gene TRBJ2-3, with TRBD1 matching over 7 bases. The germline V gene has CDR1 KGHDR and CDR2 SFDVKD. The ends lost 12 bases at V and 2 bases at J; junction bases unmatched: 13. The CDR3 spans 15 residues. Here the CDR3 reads CAVKTGTAATDTQYF. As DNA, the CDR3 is TGTGCCGTCAAAACCGGGACAGCCGCCACAGATACGCAGTATTTT.

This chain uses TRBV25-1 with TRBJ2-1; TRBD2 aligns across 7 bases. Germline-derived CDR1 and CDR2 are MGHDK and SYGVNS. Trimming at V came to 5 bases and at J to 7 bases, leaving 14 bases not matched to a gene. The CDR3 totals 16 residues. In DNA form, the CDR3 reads TGTGCCAGCAGTCTAGTAGTTGGGGGGGGTTTAAATGAGCAGTTCTTC. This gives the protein CASSLVVGGGLNEQFF.

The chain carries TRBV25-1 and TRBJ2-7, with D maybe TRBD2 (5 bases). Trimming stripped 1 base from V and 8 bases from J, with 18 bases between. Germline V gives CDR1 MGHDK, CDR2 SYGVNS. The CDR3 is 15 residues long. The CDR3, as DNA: TGTGCCAGCAGTGAATTTAAAGGCGCAGCGGTTAAGCAGTACTTC. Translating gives CASSEFKGAAVKQYF.

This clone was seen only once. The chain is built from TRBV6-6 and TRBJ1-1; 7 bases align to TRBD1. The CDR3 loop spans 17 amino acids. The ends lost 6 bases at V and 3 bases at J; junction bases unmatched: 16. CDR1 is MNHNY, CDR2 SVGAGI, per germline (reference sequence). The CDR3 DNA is TGTGCCAGCAGGCGAACAGGGGCGGCCGGCCGGGACACTGAAGCTTTCTTT. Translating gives CASRRTGAAGRDTEAFF.

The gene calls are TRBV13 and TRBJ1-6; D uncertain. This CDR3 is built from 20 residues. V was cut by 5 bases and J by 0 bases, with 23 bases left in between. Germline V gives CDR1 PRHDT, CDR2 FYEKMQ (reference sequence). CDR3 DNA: TGTGCCAGCAGCGCTACGGTGTCCAACGATTTGAGCTCCTATAATTCACCCCTCCACTTT. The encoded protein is CASSATVSNDLSSYNSPLHF. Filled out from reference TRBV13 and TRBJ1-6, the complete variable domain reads AAGVIQSPRHLIKEKRETATLKCYPIPRHDTVYWYQQGPGQDPQFLISFYEKMQSDKGSIPDRFSAQQFSDYHSELNMSSLELGDSALYFCASSATVSNDLSSYNSPLHFGNGTRLTVT.

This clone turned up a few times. The CDR3: CASSVEERGNTIYF. The CDR3 DNA sequence: TGTGCCAGCAGCGTAGAGGAGAGGGGAAACACCATATATTTT. This chain links TRBV9 with TRBJ1-3; D unclear. Trimming pared 0 bases from V and 4 bases from J, leaving 8 bases between. Germline CDR1 reads SGDLS; CDR2 reads YYNGEE. The CDR3 has 14 amino acids.

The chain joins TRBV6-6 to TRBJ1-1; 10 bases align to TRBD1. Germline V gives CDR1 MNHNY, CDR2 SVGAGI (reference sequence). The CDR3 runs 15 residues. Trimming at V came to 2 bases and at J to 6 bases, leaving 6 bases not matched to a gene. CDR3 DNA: TGTGCCAGCAGTTACGGGGGACAGGGGCTCCCTGAAGCTTTCTTT. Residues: CASSYGGQGLPEAFF.

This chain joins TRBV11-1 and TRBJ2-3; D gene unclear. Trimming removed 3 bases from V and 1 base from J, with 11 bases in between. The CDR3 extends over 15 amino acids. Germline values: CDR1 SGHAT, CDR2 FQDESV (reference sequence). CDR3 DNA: TGTGCCAGCAGCTTCGATCCGCGGCGCACAGATACGCAGTATTTT. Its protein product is CASSFDPRRTDTQYF.

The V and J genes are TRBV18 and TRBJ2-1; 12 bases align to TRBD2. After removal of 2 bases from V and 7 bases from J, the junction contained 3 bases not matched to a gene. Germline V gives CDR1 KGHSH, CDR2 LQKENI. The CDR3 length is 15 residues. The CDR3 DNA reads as TGTGCCAGCTCACCAACTAGCGGGGGGCCGAATGAGCAGTTCTTC. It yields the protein CASSPTSGGPNEQFF.

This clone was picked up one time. The CDR3 is CASTRASTEAFF. The CDR3 DNA is TGTGCCAGTACGAGGGCCTCCACTGAAGCTTTCTTT. V is TRBV19 and J is TRBJ1-1; D uncertain. Trimming removed 7 bases at V and 4 bases at J, with 10 bases between. Germline-derived CDR1 and CDR2 are LNHDA and SQIVND (reference sequence). The CDR3 is 12 residues long.

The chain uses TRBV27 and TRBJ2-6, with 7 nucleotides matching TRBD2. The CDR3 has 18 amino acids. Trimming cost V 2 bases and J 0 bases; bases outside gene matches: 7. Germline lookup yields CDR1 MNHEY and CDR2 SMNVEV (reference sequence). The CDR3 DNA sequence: TGTGCCAGCAGTTTAACTGGCGGGGGAGCCTCTGGGGCCAACGTCCTGACTTTC. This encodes CASSLTGGGASGANVLTF.

CDR3 residues: CASSTKIGTGVGSNYGYTF. The CDR3 nucleotides are TGTGCCAGCAGCACCAAGATAGGGACAGGGGTTGGCTCTAACTATGGCTACACCTTC. The chain links TRBV7-8 to TRBJ1-2, with 10 bases lining up with TRBD1. Trimming at V came to 5 bases and at J to 0 bases, leaving 15 bases not matched to a gene. This CDR3 contains 19 residues. CDR1 and CDR2 from the germline V gene are SGHVS and FQNEAQ.

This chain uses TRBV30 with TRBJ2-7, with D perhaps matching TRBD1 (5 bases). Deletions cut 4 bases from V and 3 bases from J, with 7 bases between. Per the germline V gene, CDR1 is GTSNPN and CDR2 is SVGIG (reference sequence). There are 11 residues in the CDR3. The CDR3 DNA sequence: TGTGCCTGGAAGGGGAACTACGAGCAGTACTTC. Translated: CAWKGNYEQYF.

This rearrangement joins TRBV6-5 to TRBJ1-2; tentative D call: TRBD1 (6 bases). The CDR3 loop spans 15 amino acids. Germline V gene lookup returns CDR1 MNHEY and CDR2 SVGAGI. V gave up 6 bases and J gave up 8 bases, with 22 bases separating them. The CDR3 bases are TGTGCCAGCAGATACCGGGACACCCCTACAGAAGGCTACACCTTC. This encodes CASRYRDTPTEGYTF.

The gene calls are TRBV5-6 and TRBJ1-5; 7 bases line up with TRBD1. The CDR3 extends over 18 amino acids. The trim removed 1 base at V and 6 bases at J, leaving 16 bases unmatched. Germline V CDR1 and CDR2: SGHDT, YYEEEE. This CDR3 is CASSLWSRDSFESQPQHF. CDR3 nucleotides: TGTGCCAGCAGCTTGTGGTCCCGGGACAGTTTTGAGAGTCAGCCCCAGCATTTT.

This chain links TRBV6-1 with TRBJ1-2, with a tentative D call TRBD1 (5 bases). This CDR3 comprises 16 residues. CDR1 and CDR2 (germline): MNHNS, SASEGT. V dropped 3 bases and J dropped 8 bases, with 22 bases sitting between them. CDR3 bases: TGTGCCAGCAGTGAGCGGCAGCAGCTCGACGACAGAGGCTACACCTTC. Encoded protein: CASSERQQLDDRGYTF.

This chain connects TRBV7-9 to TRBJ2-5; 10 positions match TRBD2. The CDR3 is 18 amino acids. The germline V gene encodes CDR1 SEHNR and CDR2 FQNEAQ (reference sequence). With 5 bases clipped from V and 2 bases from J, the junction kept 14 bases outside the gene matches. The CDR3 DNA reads TGTGCCAGCAGCCCAACCAGCGGGGGGGCTAGTAGGCAAGAGACCCAGTACTTC. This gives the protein CASSPTSGGASRQETQYF.